These T cell receptor beta chains were read from a single sample in a study of cytomegalovirus exposure and HLA in healthy donors. The method was immunoSEQ multiplex PCR; TCRdb's version includes in-frame clones alone and lacks a portion of them. The sample lists over 150,000 clones; 82% were seen once. What was sequenced was PBMCs. The source is a girl aged 5-17 years in good health and CMV-seropositive. Both conserved end residues are part of each CDR3. The D gene is left open where the match is weak. Clone sizes are given selectively: once, few, many, or a class where the clone is expanded.

v_gene	j_gene	abundance	d_gene	CDR3aa	CDR3nt
TRBV7-8	TRBJ2-7	.	.	CASNRQEGYEQYF	TGTGCCAGCAACCGACAGGAAGGATACGAGCAGTACTTC
TRBV6-6	TRBJ1-1	.	TRBD1	CASSRQGKAFF	TGTGCCAGCAGTAGACAGGGAAAAGCTTTCTTT
TRBV11-3	TRBJ2-7	.	.	CASSPGAQYPYEQYF	TGTGCCAGCAGCCCAGGGGCTCAATACCCCTACGAGCAGTACTTC
TRBV20-1	TRBJ2-7	few	.	CSARGSYEQYF	TGCAGTGCTCGGGGATCCTACGAGCAGTACTTC
TRBV7-9	TRBJ1-2	.	TRBD1	CASSPTGVDPGYTF	TGTGCCAGCAGTCCGACAGGGGTGGATCCTGGCTACACCTTC
TRBV6-5	TRBJ1-3	.	TRBD1	CASSRTGAGNTIYF	TGTGCCAGCAGCCGGACAGGGGCAGGAAACACCATATATTTT
TRBV27	TRBJ2-7	.	TRBD1	CASSRTGWDYEQYF	TGTGCCAGCAGTAGGACAGGGTGGGACTACGAGCAGTACTTC
TRBV11-2	TRBJ2-2	.	.	CASSSGVSGELFF	TGTGCCAGCAGCTCGGGTGTGTCCGGGGAGCTGTTTTTT
TRBV27	TRBJ1-1	.	TRBD1	CASSFLSGTENTEAFF	TGTGCCAGCAGTTTCCTATCCGGGACAGAGAACACTGAAGCTTTCTTT
TRBV30	TRBJ1-4	.	.	CAWSIPFEKLFF	TGTGCCTGGAGTATCCCGTTTGAAAAACTGTTTTTT
TRBV4-1	TRBJ2-7	few	.	CASSRLGLQQYF	TGCGCCAGCAGCCGACTGGGGCTCCAGCAGTACTTC
TRBV15	TRBJ2-7	.	TRBD1	CATSRDKGTGGGMDEQYF	TGTGCCACCAGCAGAGATAAAGGGACAGGGGGCGGAATGGATGAGCAGTACTTC
TRBV19	TRBJ1-2	.	.	CASSRTAANYGYTF	TGTGCCAGTAGTCGTACAGCAGCTAACTATGGCTACACCTTC
TRBV10-3	TRBJ1-1	.	.	CAISPGGHTEAFF	TGTGCCATCAGCCCCGGGGGGCACACTGAAGCTTTCTTT
TRBV18	TRBJ1-3	.	.	CASSPFDSHSGNTIYF	TGTGCCAGCTCACCATTCGACAGTCACTCTGGAAACACCATATATTTT
TRBV7-9	TRBJ2-7	.	.	CASSTRDTPYEQYF	TGTGCCAGCAGTACCCGAGACACTCCCTACGAGCAGTACTTC
TRBV7-9	TRBJ2-7	.	.	CASSFVKGSPYEQYF	TGTGCCAGCAGCTTCGTTAAGGGGTCCCCCTACGAGCAGTACTTC
TRBV29-1	TRBJ2-7	few	.	CSVVQKSSYEQYF	TGCAGCGTTGTACAGAAGAGCTCCTACGAGCAGTACTTC
TRBV10-2	TRBJ2-3	.	TRBD1	CASSRRTGFLTDTQYF	TGCGCCAGCAGTAGGAGGACAGGGTTTCTCACAGATACGCAGTATTTT
TRBV28	TRBJ1-2	.	.	CASSPSGGRVYTF	TGTGCCAGCAGTCCCTCGGGAGGTCGCGTCTACACCTTC
TRBV5-6	TRBJ2-5	.	TRBD1	CASSSGTGQETQYF	TGTGCCAGCAGCTCGGGGACAGGACAAGAGACCCAGTACTTC
TRBV28	TRBJ1-5	.	.	CASSPTGYGQPQHF	TGTGCCAGCAGCCCCACAGGGTACGGCCAGCCCCAGCATTTT
TRBV6-6	TRBJ1-4	.	.	CASPFPQALNEKLFF	TGTGCCAGCCCTTTCCCGCAGGCGCTGAATGAAAAACTGTTTTTT
TRBV5-1	TRBJ2-1	.	TRBD2	CASSKGAGGPRNEQFF	TGCGCCAGCAGCAAGGGGGCGGGGGGGCCTAGGAATGAGCAGTTCTTC